The 27 T cell receptor beta chains below were found in one sample sequenced in a study of blood T cell repertoires in COVID-19. Here immunoSEQ multiplex PCR was the method, and the copy in TCRdb shows in-frame clones only, minus some. The profile shows about 670,000 clones, 75% to 90% of them singletons. The sequenced material came from peripheral blood. Receptors originate from a woman aged 18-29 years with acute or convalescent COVID-19.

V is TRBV2 and J is TRBJ2-3, with D maybe TRBD2 (5 bases). Trimming shortened V by 0 bases and J by 4 bases, and 8 bases separated the two germline ends. The germline gives CDR1 SNHLY, CDR2 FYNNEI. This CDR3 is 14 amino acids long. This chain's CDR3 is CASSEAEAPDTQYF. The CDR3 DNA sequence: TGTGCCAGCAGTGAAGCGGAGGCCCCAGATACGCAGTATTTT.

The rearrangement joins TRBV7-9 to TRBJ1-3; 9 bases match TRBD1. Germline loops: CDR1 SEHNR, CDR2 FQNEAQ (reference sequence). V lost 5 bases, J lost 2 bases, and 4 bases stayed unmatched. The CDR3 loop spans 15 amino acids. The CDR3: CASSRDRDTGNTIYF. CDR3 nucleotide sequence: TGTGCCAGCAGCCGGGACAGGGACACTGGAAACACCATATATTTT.

The rearrangement links TRBV11-2 to TRBJ1-6; D possibly corresponds to TRBD1 (6 bases). Germline CDR1 SGHAT, CDR2 FQNNGV. The CDR3 contains 18 residues. The V end lost 5 bases, the J end lost 2 bases, and 19 bases lay between the germline ends. CDR3 coding DNA: TGTGCCAGCAGCAAACAGGGAAAGCATGCGGCCTATAATTCACCCCTCCACTTT. It encodes CASSKQGKHAAYNSPLHF.

The table lists this clone with a few counts. This chain links TRBV19 with TRBJ1-2; 7 bases are a match to TRBD1. The CDR3 loop spans 13 amino acids. Germline lookup yields CDR1 LNHDA and CDR2 SQIVND (reference sequence). Unmatched junction bases numbered 3, after V lost 3 bases and J lost 5 bases. CDR3 sequence: CASSMGTAYGYTF. Written as DNA, the CDR3 is TGTGCCAGTAGTATGGGGACAGCTTATGGCTACACCTTC.

The chain carries TRBV5-5 and TRBJ2-4; D ambiguous. The length of the CDR3 is 15 residues. V was clipped by 1 base and J by 0 bases, with 8 bases between them. CDR1 SGHKS and CDR2 YYEKEE come from the germline V gene (reference sequence). The CDR3 is CASSLPRVAKNIQYF. The CDR3 region has the DNA TGTGCCAGCAGCTTGCCCCGCGTAGCCAAAAACATTCAGTACTTC.

This clone was counted once. The V and J genes are TRBV27 and TRBJ2-2, with D possibly TRBD2 on 5 matching bases. CDR1 is MNHEY, CDR2 SMNVEV, per germline (reference sequence). V was pared by 2 bases and J by 1 base, with 17 bases between. The CDR3 sequence is 18 residues long. The CDR3 DNA is TGTGCCAGCAGTTTAGGGCCGAGGCCCCGGGGGAACACCGGGGAGCTGTTTTTT. It encodes CASSLGPRPRGNTGELFF.

The chain's CDR3 is CAWSGTPNQPQHF. In nucleotides, the CDR3 is TGTGCCTGGAGTGGGACACCGAATCAGCCCCAGCATTTT. The chain carries TRBV30 and TRBJ1-5, with D possibly TRBD1 on 5 matching bases. V was shortened by 1 base and J by 4 bases, with 8 bases between the two germline ends. Germline V gene lookup returns CDR1 GTSNPN and CDR2 SVGIG (reference sequence). The CDR3 is 13 residues long.

This chain joins TRBV19 and TRBJ1-4; D unresolved. The germline V gene has CDR1 LNHDA and CDR2 SQIVND (reference sequence). The CDR3 is 15 amino acids. Trimming shortened V by 5 bases and J by 4 bases, and 14 bases separated the two germline ends. CDR3 DNA: TGTGCCAGTAGTCATGCTAGAAATTTTAATGAAAAACTGTTTTTT. Its protein product is CASSHARNFNEKLFF.

This clone was counted a single time. The chain couples TRBV5-6 to TRBJ1-1; D is possibly TRBD1 (5 bases). The CDR3 extends over 17 amino acids. Germline CDR1 is SGHDT and CDR2 is YYEEEE. With 3 bases removed from V and 6 bases from J, the gap between germline ends came to 24 bases. The CDR3 is CASSSGDLLPGGAEAFF. In DNA form, the CDR3 reads TGTGCCAGCAGCTCCGGGGACTTGCTTCCTGGGGGGGCTGAAGCTTTCTTT.

The genes are TRBV15 and TRBJ2-1; a possible D gene is TRBD2 (5 bases). Trimming removed 1 base from V and 5 bases from J, with 18 bases in between. Looked up from germline, CDR1 is LNHNV and CDR2 is YYDKDF (reference sequence). This CDR3 is 17 amino acids long. The CDR3, as DNA: TGTGCCACCAGCAGAGGAGGGCGGGTTCTCCTCCACAATGAGCAGTTCTTC. This sequence encodes CATSRGGRVLLHNEQFF.

In DNA, the CDR3 is TGCGCCAGCAGCCAAGAAAGCACCACCAGGACACAGAACACTGAAGCTTTCTTT. Protein sequence: CASSQESTTRTQNTEAFF. The chain recombines TRBV4-1 with TRBJ1-1; D possibly corresponds to TRBD1 (5 bases). Germline assignment: CDR1 MGHRA and CDR2 YSYEKL. The CDR3 spans 18 residues. V was clipped by 0 bases and J by 1 base, with 18 bases between them.

This sequence joins TRBV4-2 and TRBJ1-5; a weak D match, TRBD1 (6 bases). Trimming pared 3 bases from V and 5 bases from J, leaving 17 bases between. The CDR3 has 16 amino acids. Looked up from germline, CDR1 is LGHNA and CDR2 is YNFKEQ. The CDR3 here is CASSHKGGGGYQPQHF. Written as DNA, the CDR3 is TGTGCCAGCAGCCATAAAGGGGGGGGAGGGTATCAGCCCCAGCATTTT.

J is TRBJ2-1 and V is TRBV13; 10 bases are shared with TRBD2. Looked up from germline, CDR1 is PRHDT and CDR2 is FYEKMQ (reference sequence). Trimming cost V 4 bases and J 4 bases; bases outside gene matches: 7. The CDR3 totals 16 residues. The CDR3 loop reads CASSSPGTSVYNEQFF. CDR3 nucleotides: TGTGCCAGCAGCTCACCGGGGACTAGCGTTTACAATGAGCAGTTCTTC.

The chain carries TRBV28 and TRBJ1-2; D gene uncertain. This CDR3 region has 12 residues. Germline-derived CDR1 and CDR2 are MDHEN and SYDVKM. V was pared by 6 bases and J by 6 bases, with 11 bases between. CDR3 protein: CASRQSLDGYTF. Here the CDR3 DNA reads TGTGCCAGCAGACAGAGCCTGGATGGCTACACCTTC.

This chain uses TRBV11-2 with TRBJ1-1; 7 positions agree with TRBD1. With 3 bases clipped from V and 6 bases from J, the junction kept 4 bases outside the gene matches. The germline CDR1 and CDR2 sequences are SGHAT and FQNNGV. There are 13 residues in the CDR3. CDR3 in amino acids: CASSLGQGAEAFF. As DNA, the CDR3 is TGTGCCAGCAGCTTGGGGCAGGGGGCTGAAGCTTTCTTT.

This chain connects TRBV2 to TRBJ1-2, with D unresolved. The length of the CDR3 is 10 residues. The V end lost 6 bases, the J end lost 4 bases, and 3 bases lay between the germline ends. The germline V gene has CDR1 SNHLY and CDR2 FYNNEI. CDR3 amino acids: CASRAYGYTF. The DNA for the CDR3 is TGTGCCAGCAGGGCCTATGGCTACACCTTC.

The CDR3 loop reads CSIPDRNEQFF. The CDR3 DNA reads TGCAGCATTCCTGACAGGAATGAGCAGTTCTTC. V is TRBV29-1 and J is TRBJ2-1; weak D call: TRBD1 (6 bases). Trimming took off 8 bases at V and 7 bases at J, with 12 bases between the two ends. The length of the CDR3 is 11 residues. CDR1 is SQVTM and CDR2 is ANQGSEA in the germline V gene.

This clone was picked up one time. The chain carries TRBV24-1 and TRBJ1-1; 8 bases agree with TRBD1. Unmatched junction bases numbered 7, after V lost 7 bases and J lost 7 bases. The CDR3 is 13 residues long. From germline, CDR1 is KGHDR and CDR2 SFDVKD. The CDR3 spells CATSSQGASEAFF. The DNA for the CDR3 is TGTGCCACCAGCAGTCAGGGGGCGAGTGAAGCTTTCTTT.

The J gene is TRBJ1-2, the V gene TRBV27; unclear D gene. The ends were cut back, 2 bases at V and 0 bases at J, with 13 bases in the middle. CDR3 size: 16 residues. Germline values: CDR1 MNHEY, CDR2 SMNVEV (reference sequence). CDR3: CASSLGRSTTNYGYTF. CDR3 DNA: TGTGCCAGCAGTTTAGGCAGAAGTACGACTAACTATGGCTACACCTTC.

The chain has TRBV7-8 and TRBJ2-3; 10 bases align to TRBD2. Looked up from germline, CDR1 is SGHVS and CDR2 is FQNEAQ. This CDR3 contains 15 residues. The ends lost 5 bases at V and 3 bases at J; junction bases unmatched: 5. In DNA, the CDR3 is TGTGCCAGCAGCACAAGCGGGGGGGCGACAGATACGCAGTATTTT. Protein product: CASSTSGGATDTQYF.

The V call is TRBV12-3 or TRBV12-4, the J call TRBJ2-1; a weak D match, TRBD1 (6 bases). The V end lost 10 bases, the J end lost 10 bases, and 20 bases lay between the germline ends. The CDR3 covers 13 residues. The chain's CDR3 is CANARTGFGEQFF. Here the CDR3 DNA reads TGTGCCAACGCACGCACAGGGTTCGGGGAGCAGTTCTTC.

The V call is TRBV5-4, the J call TRBJ1-2; D gene unclear. Deletions cut 4 bases from V and 2 bases from J, with 12 bases between. Germline V gives CDR1 SGHNT, CDR2 YYREEE (reference sequence). This CDR3 contains 14 residues. The CDR3 DNA is TGTGCCAGCAGCCCCGCGGGAACGAACTATGGCTACACCTTC. It is translated as CASSPAGTNYGYTF.

The chain recombines TRBV27 with TRBJ1-1; 7 bases align to TRBD1. CDR3 length equals 15 residues. CDR1 and CDR2 from the germline V gene are MNHEY and SMNVEV (reference sequence). V gave up 5 bases and J gave up 4 bases; unmatched junction bases: 10. The CDR3 spells CASSPNSQGSTEAFF. The CDR3 coding sequence is TGTGCCAGCAGTCCCAACTCACAGGGGAGCACTGAAGCTTTCTTT.

V gene TRBV5-1 combines with J gene TRBJ2-7; 9 nucleotides agree with TRBD1. The CDR3 consists of 12 residues. V was clipped by 4 bases and J by 6 bases; unmatched bases: 2. Germline values: CDR1 SGHRS, CDR2 YFSETQ. CDR3 in DNA: TGCGCCAGCAGCCTGGACAGGGGCGAGCAGTACTTC. Translation: CASSLDRGEQYF.

The rearrangement joins TRBV12-5 to TRBJ2-2; D perhaps matches TRBD2 (6 bases). The CDR3 is 15 amino acids. V was clipped by 5 bases and J by 4 bases, with 14 bases between them. From germline, CDR1 is LGHNT and CDR2 FRNRAP. This chain's CDR3 is CASGPGTLPTGELFF. In DNA form, the CDR3 reads TGTGCTAGTGGTCCAGGGACTCTCCCCACCGGGGAGCTGTTTTTT.

The chain employs TRBV6-5 and TRBJ2-2; D unresolved. The CDR3 consists of 11 residues. The germline gives CDR1 MNHEY, CDR2 SVGAGI. V was trimmed by 7 bases and J by 5 bases, leaving 5 bases between them. The CDR3 is CASMQTGELFF. Written as DNA, the CDR3 is TGTGCCAGCATGCAGACCGGGGAGCTGTTTTTT.

The chain carries TRBV6-4 and TRBJ2-1; TRBD2 agrees at 12 bases. The V and J ends lost 0 bases and 8 bases, in that order; junction bases with no gene match: 5. Germline V gene data show CDR1 as MRHNA and CDR2 as SNTAGT. This CDR3 is built from 16 residues. CDR3 nucleotides: TGTGCCAGCAGTGACTCCGCTAGCGGGGGGGCCGATGAGCAGTTCTTC. This translates into CASSDSASGGADEQFF.